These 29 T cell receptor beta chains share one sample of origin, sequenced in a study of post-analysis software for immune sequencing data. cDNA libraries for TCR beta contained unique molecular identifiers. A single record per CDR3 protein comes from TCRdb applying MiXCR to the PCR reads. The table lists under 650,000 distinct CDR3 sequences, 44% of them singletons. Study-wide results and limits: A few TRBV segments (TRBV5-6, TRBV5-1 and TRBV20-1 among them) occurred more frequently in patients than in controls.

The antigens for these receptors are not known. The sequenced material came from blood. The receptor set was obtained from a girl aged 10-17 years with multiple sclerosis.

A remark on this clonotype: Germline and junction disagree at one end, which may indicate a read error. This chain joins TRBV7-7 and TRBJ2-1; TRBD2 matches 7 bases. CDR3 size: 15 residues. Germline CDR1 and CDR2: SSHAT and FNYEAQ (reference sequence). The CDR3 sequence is CASSLYPREGNEQFF. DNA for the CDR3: TGTGCTAGCAGCTTATACCCAAGGGAGGGCAATGAGCAGTTCTTC.

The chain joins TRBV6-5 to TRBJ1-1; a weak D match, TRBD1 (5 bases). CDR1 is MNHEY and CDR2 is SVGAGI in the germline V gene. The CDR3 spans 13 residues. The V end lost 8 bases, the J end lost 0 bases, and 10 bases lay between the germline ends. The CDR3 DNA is TGTGCCAGCTGCCCCAGGGTGAACACTGAAGCTTTCTTT. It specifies CASCPRVNTEAFF.

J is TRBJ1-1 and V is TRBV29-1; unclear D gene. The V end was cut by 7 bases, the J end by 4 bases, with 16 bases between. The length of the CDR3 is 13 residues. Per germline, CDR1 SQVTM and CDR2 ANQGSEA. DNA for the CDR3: TGCAGCGCTCGGGCAGGCTCCTTCACTGAAGCTTTCTTT. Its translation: CSARAGSFTEAFF.

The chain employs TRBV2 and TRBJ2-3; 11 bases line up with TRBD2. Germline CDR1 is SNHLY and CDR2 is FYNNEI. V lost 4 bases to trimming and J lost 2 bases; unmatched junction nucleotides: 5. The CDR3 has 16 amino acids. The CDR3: CASSGLTSGDTDTQYF. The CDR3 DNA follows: TGTGCCAGCAGTGGCCTGACTAGCGGGGACACAGATACGCAGTATTTT.

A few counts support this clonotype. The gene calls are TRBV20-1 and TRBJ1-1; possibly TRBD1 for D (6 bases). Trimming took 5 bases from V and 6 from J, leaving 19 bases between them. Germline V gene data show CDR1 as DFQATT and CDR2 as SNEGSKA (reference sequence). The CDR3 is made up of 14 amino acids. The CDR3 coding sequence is TGCAGTGCTCCCTCAGGGGCCCGGGGAGCTGAAGCTTTCTTT. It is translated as CSAPSGARGAEAFF.

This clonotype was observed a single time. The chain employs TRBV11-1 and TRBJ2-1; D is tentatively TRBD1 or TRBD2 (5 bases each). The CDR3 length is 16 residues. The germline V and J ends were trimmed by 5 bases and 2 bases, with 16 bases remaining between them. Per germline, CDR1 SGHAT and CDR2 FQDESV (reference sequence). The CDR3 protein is CASSLEWWGTYNEQFF. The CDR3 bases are TGTGCCAGCAGCCTGGAATGGTGGGGGACCTACAATGAGCAGTTCTTC.

The CDR3 DNA reads TGTGCCAGCAGCCACCGGACAGGGTCCCCCTCCTACGAGCAGTACTTC. This encodes CASSHRTGSPSYEQYF. The V and J genes are TRBV3-1 and TRBJ2-7; 8 bases map to TRBD1. With V trimmed by 3 bases and J by 0 bases, 7 bases remained unmatched. This CDR3 region has 16 residues. The germline V gene has CDR1 LGHDT and CDR2 YNNKEL (reference sequence).

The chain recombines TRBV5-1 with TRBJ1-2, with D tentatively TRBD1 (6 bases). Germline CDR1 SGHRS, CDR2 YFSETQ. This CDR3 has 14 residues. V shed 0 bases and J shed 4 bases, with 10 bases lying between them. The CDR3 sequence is CASSLGTVLYGYTF. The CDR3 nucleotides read TGCGCCAGCAGCTTGGGGACAGTCCTCTATGGCTACACCTTC. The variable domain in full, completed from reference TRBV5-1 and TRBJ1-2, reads KAGVTQTPRYLIKTRGQQVTLSCSPISGHRSVSWYQQTPGQGLQFLFEYFSETQRNKGNFPGRFSGRQFSNSRSEMNVSTLELGDSALYLCASSLGTVLYGYTFGSGTRLTVV.

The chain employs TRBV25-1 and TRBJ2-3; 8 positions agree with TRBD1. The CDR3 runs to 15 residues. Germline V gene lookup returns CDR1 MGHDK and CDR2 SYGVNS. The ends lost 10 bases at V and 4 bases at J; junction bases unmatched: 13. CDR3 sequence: CANPQGAICSDTQYF. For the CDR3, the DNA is TGTGCCAACCCGCAGGGGGCGATTTGCTCAGATACGCAGTATTTT. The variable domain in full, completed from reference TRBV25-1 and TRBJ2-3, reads EADIYQTPRYLVIGTGKKITLECSQTMGHDKMYWYQQDPGMELHLIHYSYGVNSTEKGDLSSESTVSRIRTEHFPLTLESARPSHTSQYLCANPQGAICSDTQYFGPGTRLTVL.

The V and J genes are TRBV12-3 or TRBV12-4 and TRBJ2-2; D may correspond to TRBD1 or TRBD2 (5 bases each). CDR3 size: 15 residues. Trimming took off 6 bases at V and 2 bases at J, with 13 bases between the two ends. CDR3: CASSGDRPNTGELFF. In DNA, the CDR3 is TGTGCCAGCAGCGGGGACCGGCCAAACACCGGGGAGCTGTTTTTT.

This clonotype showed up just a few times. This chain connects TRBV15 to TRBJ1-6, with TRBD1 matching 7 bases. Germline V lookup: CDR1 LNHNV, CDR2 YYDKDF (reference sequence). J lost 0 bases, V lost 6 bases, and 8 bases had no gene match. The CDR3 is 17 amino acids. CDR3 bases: TGTGCCACCAGTCCGGGACAGAGGAGCTCCTATAATTCACCCCTCCACTTT. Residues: CATSPGQRSSYNSPLHF.

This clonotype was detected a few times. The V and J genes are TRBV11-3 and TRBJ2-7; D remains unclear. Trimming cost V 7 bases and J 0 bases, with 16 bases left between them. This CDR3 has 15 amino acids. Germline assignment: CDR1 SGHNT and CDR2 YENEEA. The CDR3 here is CASTQDGQHSYEQYF. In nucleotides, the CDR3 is TGTGCCAGCACCCAAGACGGCCAGCACTCCTACGAGCAGTACTTC.

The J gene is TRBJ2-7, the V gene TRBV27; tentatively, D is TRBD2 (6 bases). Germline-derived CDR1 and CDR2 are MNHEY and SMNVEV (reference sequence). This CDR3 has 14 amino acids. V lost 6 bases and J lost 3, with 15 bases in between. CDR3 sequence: CASSLRRGDYEQYF. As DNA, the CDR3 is TGTGCCAGCAGCCTCCGGCGGGGAGACTACGAGCAGTACTTC.

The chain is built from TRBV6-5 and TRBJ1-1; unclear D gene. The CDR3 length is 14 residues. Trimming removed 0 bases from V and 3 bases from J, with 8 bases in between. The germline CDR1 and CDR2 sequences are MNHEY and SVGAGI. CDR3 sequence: CASSYSNGYTEAFF. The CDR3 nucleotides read TGTGCCAGCAGTTACTCGAACGGGTACACTGAAGCTTTCTTT.

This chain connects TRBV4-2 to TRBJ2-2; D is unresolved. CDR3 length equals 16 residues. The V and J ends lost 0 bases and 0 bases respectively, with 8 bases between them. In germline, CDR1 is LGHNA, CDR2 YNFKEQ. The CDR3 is CASSQDRSANTGELFF. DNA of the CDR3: TGTGCCAGCAGCCAAGATCGAAGCGCGAACACCGGGGAGCTGTTTTTT.

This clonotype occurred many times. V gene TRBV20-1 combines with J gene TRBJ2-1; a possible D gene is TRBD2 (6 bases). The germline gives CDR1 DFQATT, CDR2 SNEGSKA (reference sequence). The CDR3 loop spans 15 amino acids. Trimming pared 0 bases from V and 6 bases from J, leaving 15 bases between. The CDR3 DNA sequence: TGCAGTGCTAGAGACTCGGTAGTGGGGGGCAATGAGCAGTTCTTC. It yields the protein CSARDSVVGGNEQFF.

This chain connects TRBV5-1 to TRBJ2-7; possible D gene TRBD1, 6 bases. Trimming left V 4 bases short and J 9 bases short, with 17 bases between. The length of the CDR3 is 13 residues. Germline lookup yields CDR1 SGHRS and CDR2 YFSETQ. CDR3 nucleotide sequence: TGCGCCAGCAGCATTGACAGGAAGTATGGGCAGTACTTC. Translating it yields CASSIDRKYGQYF.

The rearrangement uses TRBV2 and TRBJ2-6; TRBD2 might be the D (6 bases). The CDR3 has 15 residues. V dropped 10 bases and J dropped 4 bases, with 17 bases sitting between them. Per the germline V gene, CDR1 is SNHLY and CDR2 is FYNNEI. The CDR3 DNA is TGTGCCACCTCCGTGGGGGGTCGAGGGGCCAACGTCCTGACTTTC. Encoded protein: CATSVGGRGANVLTF.

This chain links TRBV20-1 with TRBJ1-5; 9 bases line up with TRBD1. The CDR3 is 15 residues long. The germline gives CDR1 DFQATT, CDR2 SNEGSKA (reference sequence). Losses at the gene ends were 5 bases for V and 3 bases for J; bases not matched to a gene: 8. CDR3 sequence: CSAVSGTGSNQPQHF. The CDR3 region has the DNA TGCAGTGCTGTCTCCGGGACAGGGTCCAATCAGCCCCAGCATTTT.

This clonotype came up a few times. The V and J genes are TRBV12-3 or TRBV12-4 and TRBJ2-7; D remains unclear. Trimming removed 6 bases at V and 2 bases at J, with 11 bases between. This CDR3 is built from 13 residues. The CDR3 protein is CASSGDKPYEQYF. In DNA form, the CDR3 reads TGTGCCAGCAGCGGCGACAAGCCCTACGAGCAGTACTTC.

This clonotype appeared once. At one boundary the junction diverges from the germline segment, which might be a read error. CDR3 sequence: CAASKGEGTGDTQYF. CDR3 DNA sequence: TGTGCCGCCAGCAAGGGAGAGGGGACGGGAGATACGCAGTATTTT. The V call is TRBV15, the J call TRBJ2-3, with D perhaps matching TRBD1 or TRBD2 (5 bases each). CDR1 LNHNV and CDR2 YYDKDF come from the germline V gene (reference sequence). CDR3 length equals 15 residues.

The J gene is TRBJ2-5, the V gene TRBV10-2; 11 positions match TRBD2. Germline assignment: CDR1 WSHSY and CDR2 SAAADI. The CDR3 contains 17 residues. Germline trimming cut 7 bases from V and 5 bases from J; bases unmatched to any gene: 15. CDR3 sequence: CASTLAGGPGYAETQYF. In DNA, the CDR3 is TGCGCCAGCACTTTAGCGGGAGGGCCAGGTTATGCGGAGACCCAGTACTTC.

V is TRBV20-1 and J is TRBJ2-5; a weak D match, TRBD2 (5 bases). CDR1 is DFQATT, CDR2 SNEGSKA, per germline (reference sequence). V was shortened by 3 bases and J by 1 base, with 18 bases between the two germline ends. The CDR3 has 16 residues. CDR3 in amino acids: CSARRAFLPTQETQYF. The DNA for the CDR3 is TGCAGTGCTAGGAGGGCCTTTCTTCCAACCCAAGAGACCCAGTACTTC.

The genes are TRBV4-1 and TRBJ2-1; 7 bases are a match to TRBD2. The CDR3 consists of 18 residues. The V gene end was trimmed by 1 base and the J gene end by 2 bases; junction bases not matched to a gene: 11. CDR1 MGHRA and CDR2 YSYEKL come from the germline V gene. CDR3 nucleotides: TGCGCCAGCAGCCAAGCTTCTTGGGGAGGGGAAACCTACAATGAGCAGTTCTTC. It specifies CASSQASWGGETYNEQFF.

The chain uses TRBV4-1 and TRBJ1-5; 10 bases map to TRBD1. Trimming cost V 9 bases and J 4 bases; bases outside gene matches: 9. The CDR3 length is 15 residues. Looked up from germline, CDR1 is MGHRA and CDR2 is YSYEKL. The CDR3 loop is CASHRTGQGNQPQHF. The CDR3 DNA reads TGCGCCAGTCATAGGACGGGACAGGGGAATCAGCCCCAGCATTTT.

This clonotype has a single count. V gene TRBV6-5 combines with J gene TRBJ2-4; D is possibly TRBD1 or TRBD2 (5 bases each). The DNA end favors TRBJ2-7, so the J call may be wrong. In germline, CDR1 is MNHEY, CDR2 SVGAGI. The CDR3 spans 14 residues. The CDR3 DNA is TGTGCCAGCACCCTACCTGGGGGTGGACACGAGCAGTACTTC. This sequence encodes CASTLPGGGHEQYF.

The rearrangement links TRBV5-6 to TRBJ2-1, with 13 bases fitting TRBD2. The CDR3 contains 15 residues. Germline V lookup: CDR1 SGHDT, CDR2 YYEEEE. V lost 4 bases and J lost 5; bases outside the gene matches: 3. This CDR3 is CASSTGLAGDNEQFF. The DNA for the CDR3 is TGTGCCAGCAGCACTGGACTAGCGGGAGACAATGAGCAGTTCTTC.

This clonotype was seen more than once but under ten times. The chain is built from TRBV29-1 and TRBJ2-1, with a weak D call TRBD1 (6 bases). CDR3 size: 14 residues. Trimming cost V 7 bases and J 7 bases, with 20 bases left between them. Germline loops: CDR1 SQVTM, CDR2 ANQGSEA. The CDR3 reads CSAVQGPGVNEQFF. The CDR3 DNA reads TGCAGCGCCGTACAGGGCCCCGGGGTGAATGAGCAGTTCTTC.

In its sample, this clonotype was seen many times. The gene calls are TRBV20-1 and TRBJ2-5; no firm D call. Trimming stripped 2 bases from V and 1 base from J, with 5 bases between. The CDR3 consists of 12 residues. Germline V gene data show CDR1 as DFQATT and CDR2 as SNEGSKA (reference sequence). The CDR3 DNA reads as TGCAGTGCTAGACCCCTCCAAGAGACCCAGTACTTC. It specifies CSARPLQETQYF.